The T cell receptor beta chain described here comes from a study of blood T cell repertoires in COVID-19. As for the study in general: Sites in the United States, Italy and Spain provided acute and convalescent COVID-19 samples. Nucleic acid was either cDNA or gDNA, and it came from T cells, B-cell-depleted T cells, or PBMCs.

Original data processing: Amplification with reference gene primers provided the estimates of nucleated cell counts. Only in-frame clones appear in the TCRdb table, and some are missing; sequencing was by immunoSEQ multiplex PCR. V, J and clone size derive from that table, while D and trimming were established from the DNA sequence. This table holds fewer than 75,000 clones, around four fifths found once. CDR1 is ENHRY, CDR2 SYGVKD, per germline. Trimming removed 3 bases from V and 3 bases from J, with 3 bases in between. This CDR3 is built from 12 residues. V gene TRBV10-3 combines with J gene TRBJ1-3; no firm D call. The sequence was obtained from a human donor in a cohort sampled during active COVID-19. Sequences were obtained from peripheral blood. The CDR3 spells CAISDNGNTIYF. The CDR3 bases are TGTGCCATCAGTGACAATGGAAACACCATATATTTT.